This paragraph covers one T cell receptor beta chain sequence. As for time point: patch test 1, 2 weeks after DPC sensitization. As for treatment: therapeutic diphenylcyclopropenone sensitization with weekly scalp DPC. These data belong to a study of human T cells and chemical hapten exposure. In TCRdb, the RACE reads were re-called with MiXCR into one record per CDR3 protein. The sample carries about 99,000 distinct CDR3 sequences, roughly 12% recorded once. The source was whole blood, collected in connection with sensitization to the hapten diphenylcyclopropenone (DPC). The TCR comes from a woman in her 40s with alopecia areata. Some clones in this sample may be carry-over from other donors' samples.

CDR3: CARTRVRREETQYF. DNA of the CDR3: TGTGCCAGAACGCGGGTCCGGAGGGAGGAGACCCAGTACTTC. J is TRBJ2-5 and V is TRBV27; D may be TRBD2 (6 bases). Germline values: CDR1 MNHEY, CDR2 SMNVEV (reference sequence). CDR3 size: 14 residues. With 9 bases removed from V and 5 bases from J, the gap between germline ends came to 19 bases.